The T cell receptor beta chain under discussion was sequenced for a study of regulatory T cells in long-lasting Graves disease. Time point described: newly diagnosed GD, antithyroid drugs for less than 3 months. RNA from PBMCs was the source of the TCR library. This clonotype has at least ten counts. Trimming took off 6 bases at V and 0 bases at J, with 16 bases between the two ends. The germline V gene encodes CDR1 MNHNS and CDR2 SASEGT. This CDR3 region has 16 residues. Relying on iRepertoire HTBI primers and Arm-PCR of CDR3 regions, the team built TCR beta libraries. TCRdb called the multiplex PCR reads again in MiXCR, with one record for every CDR3 protein. The data contain roughly 420,000 distinct CDR3 sequences, less than 20% of them singletons. These same records also appear under a second study, on T cells in Graves' hyperthyroidism and ophthalmopathy. That study reports: Ophthalmopathy was model-predicted a median around 6.7 months pre-onset.

Sequencing was performed on peripheral blood mononuclear cells (PBMCs), taken at new diagnosis, from a patient treated with antithyroid drugs. The chain employs TRBV6-1 and TRBJ2-3; D gene ambiguous. This receptor was identified in a woman younger than 45 with Graves disease. CDR3 region: CASRDLLAGSTDTQYF. In DNA, the CDR3 is TGTGCCAGCAGGGACCTCCTGGCAGGAAGCACAGATACGCAGTATTTT.